The 23 T cell receptor beta chains presented below share a single source sample, sequenced in a study of regulatory T cells in long-lasting Graves disease. TCR beta libraries were built with iRepertoire HTBI primers and Arm-PCR of CDR3 regions. TCRdb analysed the multiplex PCR reads with MiXCR anew, one entry per CDR3 protein. The sample contains 450,000 to 650,000 distinct CDR3 sequences, roughly a sixth of which appear only once. The time point denotes: newly diagnosed GD, antithyroid drugs for less than 3 months. PBMC RNA was the source of the TCR library. The same data also went into a second study, on T cells in Graves' hyperthyroidism and ophthalmopathy.

This specimen consisted of peripheral blood mononuclear cells (PBMCs), obtained at new diagnosis, from a patient treated with antithyroid drugs. The receptors derive from a woman aged 35-60 years with Graves disease.

This rearrangement joins TRBV6-5 to TRBJ1-2; D gene unclear. The V end lost 0 bases, the J end lost 5 bases, and 16 bases lay between the germline ends. Looked up from germline, CDR1 is MNHEY and CDR2 is SVGAGI. This CDR3 has 16 amino acids. This CDR3 is CASSYSSPTFGYGYTF. The CDR3 DNA follows: TGTGCCAGCAGTTACTCGTCTCCGACGTTTGGGTATGGCTACACCTTC.

Note on this clonotype: It may be a read error: a sequence one base away is much more abundant. The chain joins TRBV5-1 to TRBJ2-3; D unclear. Per germline, CDR1 SGHRS and CDR2 YFSETQ. Trimming removed 1 base at V and 3 bases at J, with 12 bases between. The CDR3 runs 15 residues. The CDR3 here is CASSLSGIWTDTQYF. The CDR3 nucleotides are TGCGCCAGCAGCTTGAGTGGCATTTGGACAGATACGCAGTATTTT. Complete variable domain (other parts from reference TRBV5-1 and TRBJ2-3): KAGVTQTPRYLIKTRGQQVTLSCSPISGHRSVSWYQQTPGQGLQFLFEYFSETQRNKGNFPGRFSGRQFSNSRSEMNVSTLELGDSALYLCASSLSGIWTDTQYFGPGTRLTVL.

The rearrangement uses TRBV20-1 and TRBJ2-1, with 14 bases fitting TRBD2. The CDR3 runs 17 residues. Germline loops: CDR1 DFQATT, CDR2 SNEGSKA (reference sequence). Trimming took 0 bases from V and 5 from J; bases not matched to a gene: 6. The CDR3 DNA sequence: TGCAGTGCTAGAGACCCGACTAGCGGGGGGGACCACAATGAGCAGTTCTTC. Translating gives CSARDPTSGGDHNEQFF.

At least ten counts were recorded for this clonotype. The CDR3 DNA reads as TGTGCCAGCAGAGCGGGAGTCGGGAACACTGAAGCTTTCTTT. This gives the protein CASRAGVGNTEAFF. This chain connects TRBV6-1 to TRBJ1-1, with D hard to call. From germline, CDR1 is MNHNS and CDR2 SASEGT. Trimming pared 6 bases from V and 1 base from J, leaving 12 bases between. This CDR3 is 14 amino acids long.

This clonotype has ten or more counts. Here the CDR3 reads CASSQQGVLQQPQHF. The CDR3 DNA sequence: TGTGCCAGCAGCCAACAGGGGGTTCTCCAGCAGCCCCAGCATTTT. The chain links TRBV6-1 to TRBJ1-5; TRBD1 matches at 8 bases. This CDR3 contains 15 residues. CDR1 is MNHNS, CDR2 SASEGT, per germline. Germline trimming cut 6 bases from V and 7 bases from J; bases unmatched to any gene: 11.

This clonotype has a count of ten or more. The chain is built from TRBV28 and TRBJ1-2, with D uncertain. V was pared by 3 bases and J by 3 bases, with 5 bases between. The CDR3 runs 12 residues. Germline V gives CDR1 MDHEN, CDR2 SYDVKM. The CDR3 bases are TGTGCCAGCAGTTTCGCAGACTATGGCTACACCTTC. It encodes CASSFADYGYTF.

This clonotype has a single count. It may be a read error: a sequence one base away is much more abundant. The CDR3 region is CASSKRLRQGRSEQYF. CDR3 DNA: TGTGCCAGCAGCAAACGCCTGAGACAGGGTCGTAGCGAGCAGTACTTC. The V call is TRBV11-2, the J call TRBJ2-7, with 7 bases aligning to TRBD1. Germline CDR1 is SGHAT and CDR2 is FQNNGV. After removal of 5 bases from V and 6 bases from J, the junction contained 16 bases not matched to a gene. The length of the CDR3 is 16 residues.

This clonotype was seen more than once but under ten times. CDR3 residues: CATSDPPEDRFKDEQFF. CDR3 bases: TGTGCCACCAGTGATCCCCCCGAGGACAGGTTCAAGGATGAGCAGTTCTTC. The V gene is TRBV24-1, the J gene TRBJ2-1; 7 bases align to TRBD1. In germline, CDR1 is KGHDR, CDR2 SFDVKD. The V gene end was trimmed by 3 bases and the J gene end by 8 bases; junction bases not matched to a gene: 15. The CDR3 runs 17 residues.

This clonotype appeared many times. As DNA, the CDR3 is TGTGCCAGCAGCTCGACCCGCGGGTCAGAGACCCAGTACTTC. It encodes CASSSTRGSETQYF. This rearrangement joins TRBV13 to TRBJ2-5; possibly TRBD2 for D (5 bases). The germline CDR1 and CDR2 sequences are PRHDT and FYEKMQ (reference sequence). V gave up 4 bases and J gave up 4 bases, with 13 bases separating them. There are 14 residues in the CDR3.

This clonotype was seen repeatedly, ten times or more. The chain has TRBV3-1 and TRBJ2-1; a possible D gene is TRBD2 (5 bases). CDR3 length equals 12 residues. V gave up 2 bases and J gave up 10 bases, with 9 bases separating them. The germline V gene has CDR1 LGHDT and CDR2 YNNKEL (reference sequence). CDR3 nucleotide sequence: TGTGCCAGCAGCCAAAGAGGGCTAGAGCAGTTCTTC. Translated: CASSQRGLEQFF.

This clonotype was counted only a few times. J is TRBJ1-1 and V is TRBV15; TRBD1 might be the D (6 bases). V lost 5 bases and J 11 bases, leaving 18 bases between the germline ends. Germline values: CDR1 LNHNV, CDR2 YYDKDF (reference sequence). This CDR3 is built from 13 residues. CDR3 in DNA: TGTGCCACCAGCCGCACCTCAACAGGGATTGCTTTCTTT. This codes for CATSRTSTGIAFF. The whole variable domain, filled in from reference TRBV15 and TRBJ1-1, reads DAMVIQNPRYQVTQFGKPVTLSCSQTLNHNVMYWYQQKSSQAPKLLFHYYDKDFNNEADTPDNFQSRRPNTSFCFLDIRSPGLGDTAMYLCATSRTSTGIAFFGQGTRLTVV.

The sample holds a few counts of this clonotype. V and J are TRBV10-1 and TRBJ2-5; D unclear. Germline V gene lookup returns CDR1 WNHNN and CDR2 SYGVQD (reference sequence). This CDR3 has 14 amino acids. Trimming removed 4 bases at V and 2 bases at J, with 11 bases between. Here the CDR3 DNA reads TGCGCCAGCAGTGTGGACCCTTCGCAAGAGACCCAGTACTTC. This sequence encodes CASSVDPSQETQYF.

This clonotype was observed at least ten times. The CDR3 reads CASSPYRGGNSNQPQHF. The CDR3 nucleotides read TGTGCCAGTAGCCCCTATCGTGGGGGAAATAGCAATCAGCCCCAGCATTTT. J is TRBJ1-5 and V is TRBV19, with TRBD1 as a possible D gene (5 bases). There are 17 residues in the CDR3. V was shortened by 6 bases and J by 0 bases, with 18 bases between the two germline ends. In germline, CDR1 is LNHDA, CDR2 SQIVND (reference sequence).

The CDR3 is CASSPEGTRVSGGYTF. The CDR3 DNA reads as TGTGCCAGCAGCCCCGAAGGGACAAGGGTCTCGGGTGGCTACACCTTC. The chain carries TRBV27 and TRBJ1-2; possible D gene TRBD1, 6 bases. CDR1 is MNHEY, CDR2 SMNVEV, per germline (reference sequence). The V end lost 6 bases, the J end lost 7 bases, and 24 bases lay between the germline ends. The CDR3 sequence is 16 residues long.

This clonotype was recorded many times. The J gene is TRBJ2-3, the V gene TRBV12-3 or TRBV12-4, with 11 nucleotides matching TRBD2. With V trimmed by 5 bases and J by 4 bases, 8 bases remained unmatched. The CDR3 has 16 amino acids. CDR3 nucleotides: TGTGCCAGCAGTCCGGTAGCGGGGGGGCCTGCAGATACGCAGTATTTT. It translates to CASSPVAGGPADTQYF.

Many counts were recorded for this clonotype. The rearrangement joins TRBV18 to TRBJ2-5; perhaps TRBD1 as D (5 bases). The CDR3 length is 13 residues. The V gene lost 2 bases and the J gene lost 5 bases, with 9 bases spanning the gap. The germline CDR1 and CDR2 sequences are KGHSH and LQKENI. CDR3 DNA: TGTGCCAGCTCACCATTACAGGCGGAGACCCAGTACTTC. Its protein product is CASSPLQAETQYF.

Turning to this clonotype: The junction differs from germline at one of its ends, possibly a read error. This sequence joins TRBV9 and TRBJ1-4, with D unclear. Germline CDR1 SGDLS, CDR2 YYNGEE. The CDR3 runs to 13 residues. CDR3 sequence (DNA): TGTGCCAGCAGAGAGACGGTGGTTGAAAAACTGTCTTTT. Translation gives CASRETVVEKLSF.

The chain employs TRBV24-1 and TRBJ2-1; D uncertain. Germline assignment: CDR1 KGHDR and CDR2 SFDVKD. The CDR3 loop spans 16 amino acids. Trimming stripped 2 bases from V and 0 bases from J, with 10 bases between. The CDR3 nucleotides are TGTGCCACCAGTGATTCGCCCCCCCGCTCCTACAATGAGCAGTTCTTC. This encodes CATSDSPPRSYNEQFF.

This clonotype was recorded many times. The chain carries TRBV6-2 or TRBV6-3 and TRBJ2-3, with 7 bases lining up with TRBD2. V gave up 6 bases and J gave up 6 bases; unmatched junction bases: 9. The CDR3 is made up of 14 amino acids. CDR1 MNHEY and CDR2 SVGEGT come from the germline V gene. CDR3 sequence reads: CASRKGVGGDTQYF. Here the CDR3 DNA reads TGTGCCAGCAGGAAGGGTGTCGGGGGGGATACGCAGTATTTT.

Points on this clonotype: One base away lies a much larger clone, so this may be a sequencing read error. This chain joins TRBV28 and TRBJ2-7; 9 nucleotides line up with TRBD1. This CDR3 is built from 14 residues. CDR1 is MDHEN, CDR2 SYDVKM, per germline. CDR3 residues: CVSSPTGGLYEQYF. CDR3 bases: TGTGTCAGCAGTCCTACAGGGGGCCTCTACGAGCAGTACTTC.

The chain carries TRBV20-1 and TRBJ1-4; D call uncertain. This CDR3 spans 14 amino acids. The V end was cut by 2 bases, the J end by 0 bases, with 7 bases between. Germline V CDR1 and CDR2: DFQATT, SNEGSKA (reference sequence). The CDR3 spells CSARRTTTNEKLFF. The DNA for the CDR3 is TGCAGTGCTAGACGGACCACAACTAATGAAAAACTGTTTTTT.

This clonotype was counted between two and nine times. The J gene is TRBJ2-7, the V gene TRBV12-3 or TRBV12-4; tentatively, D is TRBD1 (6 bases). V dropped 5 bases and J dropped 2 bases, with 13 bases sitting between them. The CDR3 spans 14 residues. The CDR3 loop reads CASSPFAGAYEQYF. CDR3 nucleotides: TGTGCCAGCAGTCCGTTTGCAGGGGCCTACGAGCAGTACTTC.

This clonotype came up a few times. V gene TRBV4-2 combines with J gene TRBJ2-5; 8 bases are shared with TRBD2. CDR1 and CDR2 (germline): LGHNA, YNFKEQ. This CDR3 region has 17 residues. J was trimmed by 2 bases and V by 1 base; bases with no gene match: 9. CDR3 sequence (DNA): TGTGCCAGCAGCCAAGGAGAGGCTAGCGGGCAACAAGAGACCCAGTACTTC. This codes for CASSQGEASGQQETQYF.